This T cell receptor beta chain is drawn from a study of shared clonotypes between healthy human individuals. Overall study: Donors consisted of a couple of women and a few men between 18 and 49. The study, taken as a whole, reports: A small donor pool kept down the genetic and exposure-history diversity that was represented.

On this clone itself: Its antigen is as yet unknown.

Authors' analysis steps: ImmunoSEQ supplied junction-only sequences lacking quality scores, so filtering was different. TCRdb's table, derived via immunoSEQ multiplex PCR, lists solely in-frame clones and lacks some. V, J and clone size were drawn from that table, and D and trimming were deduced from the DNA. The sample carries about 2.4 million clones, under 95% recorded once. The CDR3 covers 14 residues. V lost 1 base to trimming and J lost 5 bases, with 11 bases between them. From germline, CDR1 is MDHEN and CDR2 SYDVKM. This clonotype was sampled from a man between 18 and 35 years old in good health. Some clones in this sample may be carry-over from other donors' samples. The J gene is TRBJ2-5, the V gene TRBV28; D might be TRBD1 (5 bases). The specimen was naive CD4+ T cells from PBMCs. This sample's subset: CD45RA+ positively selected. The CDR3 sequence is CASSLFKGRETQYF. Written as DNA, the CDR3 is TGTGCCAGCAGTTTATTCAAGGGGCGGGAGACCCAGTACTTC. The whole variable domain, remainder taken from reference TRBV28 and TRBJ2-5, is DVKVTQSSRYLVKRTGEKVFLECVQDMDHENMFWYRQDPGLGLRLIYFSYDVKMKEKGDIPEGYSVSREKKERFSLILESASTNQTSMYLCASSLFKGRETQYFGPGTRLLVL.